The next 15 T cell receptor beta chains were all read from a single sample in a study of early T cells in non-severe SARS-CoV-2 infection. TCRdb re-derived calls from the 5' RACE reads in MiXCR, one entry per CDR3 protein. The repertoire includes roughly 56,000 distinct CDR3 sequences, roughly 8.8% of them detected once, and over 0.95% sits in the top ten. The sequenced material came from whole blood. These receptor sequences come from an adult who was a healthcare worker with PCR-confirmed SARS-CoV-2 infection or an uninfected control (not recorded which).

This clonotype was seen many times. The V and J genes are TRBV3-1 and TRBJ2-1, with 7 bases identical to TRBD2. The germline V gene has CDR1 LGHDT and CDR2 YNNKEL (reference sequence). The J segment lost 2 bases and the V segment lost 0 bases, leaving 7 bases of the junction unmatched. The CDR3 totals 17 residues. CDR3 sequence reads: CASSQDSPGGTYNEQFF. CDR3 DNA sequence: TGTGCCAGCAGCCAAGATTCCCCCGGGGGGACCTACAATGAGCAGTTCTTC.

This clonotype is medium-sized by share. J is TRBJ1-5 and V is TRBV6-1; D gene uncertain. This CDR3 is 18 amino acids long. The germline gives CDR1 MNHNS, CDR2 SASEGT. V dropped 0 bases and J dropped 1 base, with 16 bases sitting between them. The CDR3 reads CASSEALLGARSNQPQHF. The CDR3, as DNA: TGTGCCAGCAGTGAAGCGCTTCTGGGAGCGAGGAGCAATCAGCCCCAGCATTTT.

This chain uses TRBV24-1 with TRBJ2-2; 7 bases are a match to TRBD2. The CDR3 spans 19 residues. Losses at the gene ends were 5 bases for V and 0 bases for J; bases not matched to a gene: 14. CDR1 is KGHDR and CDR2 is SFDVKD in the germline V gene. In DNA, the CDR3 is TGTGCCACCAGTGGACCTGGGGGGGGAAGAGCTTCGAACACCGGGGAGCTGTTTTTT. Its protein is CATSGPGGGRASNTGELFF.

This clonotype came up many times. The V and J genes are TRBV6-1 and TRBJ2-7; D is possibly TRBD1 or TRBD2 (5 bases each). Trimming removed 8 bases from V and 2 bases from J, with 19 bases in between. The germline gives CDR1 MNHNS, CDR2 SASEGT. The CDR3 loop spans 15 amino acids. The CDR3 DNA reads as TGTGCCAGCGGCCTAGGGACGGCCGCCCCCTACGAGCAGTACGTC. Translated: CASGLGTAAPYEQYV.

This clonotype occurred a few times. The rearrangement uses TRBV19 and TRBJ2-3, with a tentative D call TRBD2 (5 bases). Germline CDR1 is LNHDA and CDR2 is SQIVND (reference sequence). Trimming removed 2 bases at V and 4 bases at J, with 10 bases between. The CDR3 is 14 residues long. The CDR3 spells CASSIKLAADTQYF. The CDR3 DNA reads TGTGCCAGTAGTATAAAGCTAGCTGCAGATACGCAGTATTTT.

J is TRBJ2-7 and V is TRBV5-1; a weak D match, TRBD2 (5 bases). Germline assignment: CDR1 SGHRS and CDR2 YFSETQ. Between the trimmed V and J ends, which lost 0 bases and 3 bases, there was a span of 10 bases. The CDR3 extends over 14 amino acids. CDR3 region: CASSLGTGNYEQYV. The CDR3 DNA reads TGCGCCAGCAGCTTGGGGACGGGAAACTACGAGCAGTACGTC.

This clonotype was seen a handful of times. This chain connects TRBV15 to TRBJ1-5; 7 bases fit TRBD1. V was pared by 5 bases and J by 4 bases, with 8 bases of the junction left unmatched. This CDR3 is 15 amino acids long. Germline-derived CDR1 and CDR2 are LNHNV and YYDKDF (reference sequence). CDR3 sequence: CATSGGTANNQPQHF. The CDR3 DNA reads TGTGCCACCAGCGGGGGGACAGCGAATAATCAGCCCCAGCATTTT.

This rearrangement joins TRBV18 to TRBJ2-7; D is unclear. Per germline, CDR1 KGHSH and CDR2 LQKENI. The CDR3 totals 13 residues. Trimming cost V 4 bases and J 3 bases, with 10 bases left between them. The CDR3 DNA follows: TGTGCCAGCTCACGAGGAATAGACTACGAGCAGTACGTC. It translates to CASSRGIDYEQYV.

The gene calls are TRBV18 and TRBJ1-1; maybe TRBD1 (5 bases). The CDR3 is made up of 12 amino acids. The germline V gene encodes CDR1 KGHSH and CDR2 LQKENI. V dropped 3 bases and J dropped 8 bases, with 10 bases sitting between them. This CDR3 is CASSPTAVEAFF. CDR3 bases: TGTGCCAGCTCACCGACAGCGGTCGAAGCTTTCTTT.

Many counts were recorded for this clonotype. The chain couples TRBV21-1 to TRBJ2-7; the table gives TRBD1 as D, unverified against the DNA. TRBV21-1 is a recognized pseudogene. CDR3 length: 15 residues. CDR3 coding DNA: TGTGCCAGCAGCTCCCACCGGGACAGGGTGTCCGAGCAGTACGTC. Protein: CASSSHRDRVSEQYV.

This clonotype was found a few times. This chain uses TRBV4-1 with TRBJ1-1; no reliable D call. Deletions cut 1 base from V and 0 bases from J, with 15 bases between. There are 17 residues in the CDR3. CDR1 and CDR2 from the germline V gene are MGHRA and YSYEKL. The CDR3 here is CASSQGRARLMNTEAFF. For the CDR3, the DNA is TGCGCCAGCAGCCAAGGCCGAGCCCGGCTGATGAACACTGAAGCTTTCTTT.

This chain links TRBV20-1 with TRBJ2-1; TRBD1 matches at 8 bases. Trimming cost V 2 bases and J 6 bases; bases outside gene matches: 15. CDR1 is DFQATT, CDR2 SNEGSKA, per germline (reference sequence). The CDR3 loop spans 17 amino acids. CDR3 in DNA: TGCAGTGCTAGACCGCAGGGGGCCAGGCGGGCGATCAATGAGCAGTTCTTC. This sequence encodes CSARPQGARRAINEQFF.

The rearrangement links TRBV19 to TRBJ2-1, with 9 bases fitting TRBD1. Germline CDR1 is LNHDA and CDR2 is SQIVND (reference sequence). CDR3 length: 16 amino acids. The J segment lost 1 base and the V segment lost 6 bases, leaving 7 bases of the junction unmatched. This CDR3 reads CASRRLDRGSYNEQFF. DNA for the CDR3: TGTGCCAGTAGACGCTTGGACAGGGGATCCTACAATGAGCAGTTCTTC.

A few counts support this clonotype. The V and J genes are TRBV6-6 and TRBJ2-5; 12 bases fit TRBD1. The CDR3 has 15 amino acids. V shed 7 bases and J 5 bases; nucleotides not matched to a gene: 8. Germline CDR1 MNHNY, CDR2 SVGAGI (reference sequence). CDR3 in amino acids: CASNSGTGGMETQYF. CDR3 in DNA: TGTGCCAGCAATTCCGGGACAGGGGGCATGGAGACCCAGTACTTC.

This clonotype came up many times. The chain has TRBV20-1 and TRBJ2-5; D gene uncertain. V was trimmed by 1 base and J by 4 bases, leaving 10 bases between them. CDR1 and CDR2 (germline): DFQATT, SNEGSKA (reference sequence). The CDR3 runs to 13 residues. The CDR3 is CSARGLGIETQYF. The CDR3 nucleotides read TGCAGTGCTAGAGGGCTGGGAATAGAGACCCAGTACTTC.